Presented here are 16 T cell receptor beta chains from one specimen sequenced in a study of beta chain features in type 1 diabetes. Study findings and constraints: Across all four CD4+ subsets, people with type 1 diabetes showed modestly shorter TCRB CDR3s.

These TCRs are of unknown antigen specificity. As every portion of the isolated RNA was reverse transcribed, the sequencing read expressed TCRB transcripts. TCRdb's table, derived via immunoSEQ multiplex PCR, lists solely in-frame clones and lacks some. The sample includes 160,000 or so clones, roughly 60% of them seen just once. The sequenced sample consisted of naive CD4+ T cells from blood. Receptor source: a man in his thirties or forties with type 1 diabetes.

This clone was recorded a few times. The V and J genes are TRBV10-3 and TRBJ1-1; D is perhaps TRBD1 (5 bases). The V gene lost 4 bases and the J gene lost 11 bases, with 14 bases spanning the gap. CDR1 and CDR2 from the germline V gene are ENHRY and SYGVKD. This CDR3 has 12 residues. Here the CDR3 reads CAISGDPIVAFF. CDR3 sequence (DNA): TGTGCCATCAGTGGGGACCCTATCGTTGCTTTCTTT.

The rearrangement uses TRBV7-9 and TRBJ1-5, with D unresolved. CDR1 is SEHNR and CDR2 is FQNEAQ in the germline V gene (reference sequence). V was pared by 5 bases and J by 2 bases, with 7 bases between. This CDR3 has 13 amino acids. The CDR3 loop is CASSPDGNQPQHF. As DNA, the CDR3 is TGTGCCAGCAGCCCCGATGGCAATCAGCCCCAGCATTTT.

A few counts support this clone. This chain joins TRBV29-1 and TRBJ2-3; 7 bases are a match to TRBD1. Trimming cost V 2 bases and J 1 base; bases outside gene matches: 3. CDR1 and CDR2 (germline): SQVTM, ANQGSEA. CDR3 length equals 14 residues. CDR3 sequence: CSVEKGARTDTQYF. The CDR3 DNA reads as TGCAGCGTTGAAAAGGGGGCGCGCACAGATACGCAGTATTTT.

The chain links TRBV5-1 to TRBJ2-5; D unresolved. V was pared by 4 bases and J by 3 bases, with 10 bases between. Germline CDR1 is SGHRS and CDR2 is YFSETQ. This CDR3 has 13 amino acids. The CDR3 loop is CASSGNNEETQYF. The CDR3 bases are TGCGCCAGCAGCGGCAATAATGAAGAGACCCAGTACTTC.

The gene calls are TRBV25-1 and TRBJ1-1, with D possibly matching TRBD1 (6 bases). CDR3 length: 13 residues. Germline V gives CDR1 MGHDK, CDR2 SYGVNS. V was trimmed by 6 bases and J by 8 bases, leaving 16 bases between them. CDR3 in amino acids: CASRRTEGTEAFF. The CDR3 bases are TGTGCCAGCAGGCGGACAGAGGGGACGGAAGCTTTCTTT.

The chain recombines TRBV29-1 with TRBJ1-3; D gene ambiguous. Trimming removed 4 bases from V and 4 bases from J, with 5 bases in between. This CDR3 contains 11 residues. Germline V gene data show CDR1 as SQVTM and CDR2 as ANQGSEA. In nucleotides, the CDR3 is TGCAGCGTTGCGGCGGGAAACACCATATATTTT. Its protein product is CSVAAGNTIYF. The full variable domain, with the rest looked up from reference TRBV29-1 and TRBJ1-3, is SAVISQKPSRDICQRGTSLTIQCQVDSQVTMMFWYRQQPGQSLTLIATANQGSEATYESGFVIDKFPISRPNLTFSTLTVSNMSPEDSSIYLCSVAAGNTIYFGEGSWLTVV.

In this sample, this clone turned up a few times. The same CDR3 is also encoded by other DNA sequences in this sample. V is TRBV29-1 and J is TRBJ1-1; no clear D gene. Germline V gives CDR1 SQVTM, CDR2 ANQGSEA. The CDR3 extends over 11 amino acids. V was clipped by 4 bases and J by 0 bases, with 3 bases between them. The chain's CDR3 is CSVALNTEAFF. CDR3 bases: TGCAGCGTTGCTTTGAACACTGAAGCTTTCTTT.

V is TRBV2 and J is TRBJ2-7; D unclear. CDR1 and CDR2 (germline): SNHLY, FYNNEI. Trimming removed 6 bases at V and 7 bases at J, with 10 bases between. The CDR3 has 11 amino acids. In DNA, the CDR3 is TGTGCCAGCAGATCGAATAGGGAGCAGTACTTC. Translating it yields CASRSNREQYF.

V is TRBV6-6 and J is TRBJ2-5; no clear D gene. This CDR3 is built from 15 residues. Germline CDR1 is MNHNY and CDR2 is SVGAGI (reference sequence). V was pared by 8 bases and J by 0 bases, with 16 bases between. CDR3 in amino acids: CASELGWSHQETQYF. CDR3 sequence (DNA): TGTGCCAGCGAACTCGGGTGGTCGCACCAAGAGACCCAGTACTTC.

The chain combines TRBV9 with TRBJ2-1, with D possibly called TRBD1 or TRBD2 (5 bases each). Germline V CDR1 and CDR2: SGDLS, YYNGEE. V was trimmed by 0 bases and J by 2 bases, leaving 9 bases between them. The CDR3 has 15 amino acids. DNA of the CDR3: TGTGCCAGCAGCGTAGGAGGGACCACCTACAATGAGCAGTTCTTC. Translation: CASSVGGTTYNEQFF.

The chain couples TRBV5-1 to TRBJ1-2, with D unclear. CDR1 is SGHRS and CDR2 is YFSETQ in the germline V gene. V lost 0 bases and J 6 bases, leaving 15 bases between the germline ends. The CDR3 is 15 amino acids. DNA of the CDR3: TGCGCCAGCAGCTTGGGGTTGGCGGCTAAGCATGGCTACACCTTC. Protein: CASSLGLAAKHGYTF.

This clone was counted a few times. This chain links TRBV6-6 with TRBJ1-2; no reliable D call. V lost 5 bases to trimming and J lost 7 bases, with 20 bases between them. Per the germline V gene, CDR1 is MNHNY and CDR2 is SVGAGI (reference sequence). There are 15 residues in the CDR3. The CDR3: CASSAPAWEKAGYTF. The CDR3 nucleotides read TGTGCCAGCAGTGCGCCGGCTTGGGAAAAAGCTGGCTACACCTTC.

This CDR3 is CAWRRGQAEKLFF. The DNA of the CDR3 is TGTGCCTGGAGAAGGGGACAGGCTGAAAAACTGTTTTTT. This sequence joins TRBV30 and TRBJ1-4, with 8 bases lining up with TRBD1. The CDR3 extends over 13 amino acids. Looked up from germline, CDR1 is GTSNPN and CDR2 is SVGIG (reference sequence). V gave up 3 bases and J gave up 7 bases; unmatched junction bases: 4.

This chain joins TRBV14 and TRBJ2-3; D gene unclear. Per the germline V gene, CDR1 is SGHDN and CDR2 is FVKESK. The CDR3 consists of 12 residues. Trimming cost V 4 bases and J 7 bases, with 9 bases left between them. CDR3 coding DNA: TGTGCCAGCAGCCCAAGTAGGAATACGCAGTATTTT. Its protein product is CASSPSRNTQYF.

The chain joins TRBV7-9 to TRBJ2-1; no clear D gene. The V end lost 2 bases, the J end lost 15 bases, and 8 bases lay between the germline ends. Germline V gives CDR1 SEHNR, CDR2 FQNEAQ (reference sequence). The CDR3 totals 10 residues. CDR3 in amino acids: CASSLLGPFF. The CDR3 DNA follows: TGTGCCAGCAGCTTACTTGGGCCGTTCTTC.

The chain uses TRBV20-1 and TRBJ2-5; the D call may be TRBD1 or TRBD2 (5 bases each). The germline V gene encodes CDR1 DFQATT and CDR2 SNEGSKA (reference sequence). The CDR3 runs 11 residues. The V and J ends lost 5 bases and 7 bases respectively, with 11 bases between them. CDR3 sequence (DNA): TGCAGTGCTCGGGACCGGTTGACCCAGTACTTC. Amino acids: CSARDRLTQYF.